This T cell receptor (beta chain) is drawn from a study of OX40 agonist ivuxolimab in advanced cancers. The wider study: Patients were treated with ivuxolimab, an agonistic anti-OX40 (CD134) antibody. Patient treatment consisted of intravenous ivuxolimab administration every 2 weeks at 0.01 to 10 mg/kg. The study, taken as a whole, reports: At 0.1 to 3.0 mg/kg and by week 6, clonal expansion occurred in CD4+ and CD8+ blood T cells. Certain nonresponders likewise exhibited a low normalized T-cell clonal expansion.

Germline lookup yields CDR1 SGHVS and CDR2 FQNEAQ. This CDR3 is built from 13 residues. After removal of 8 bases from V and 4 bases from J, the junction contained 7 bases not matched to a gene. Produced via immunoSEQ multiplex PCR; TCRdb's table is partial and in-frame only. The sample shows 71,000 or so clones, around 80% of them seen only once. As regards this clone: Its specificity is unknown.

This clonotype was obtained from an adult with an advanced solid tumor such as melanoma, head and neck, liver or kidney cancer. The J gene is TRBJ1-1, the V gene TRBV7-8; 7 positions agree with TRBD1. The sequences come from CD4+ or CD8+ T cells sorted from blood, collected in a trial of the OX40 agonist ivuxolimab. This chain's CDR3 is CASGLQGFTEAFF. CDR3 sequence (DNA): TGTGCCAGCGGTCTACAGGGGTTCACTGAAGCTTTCTTT.